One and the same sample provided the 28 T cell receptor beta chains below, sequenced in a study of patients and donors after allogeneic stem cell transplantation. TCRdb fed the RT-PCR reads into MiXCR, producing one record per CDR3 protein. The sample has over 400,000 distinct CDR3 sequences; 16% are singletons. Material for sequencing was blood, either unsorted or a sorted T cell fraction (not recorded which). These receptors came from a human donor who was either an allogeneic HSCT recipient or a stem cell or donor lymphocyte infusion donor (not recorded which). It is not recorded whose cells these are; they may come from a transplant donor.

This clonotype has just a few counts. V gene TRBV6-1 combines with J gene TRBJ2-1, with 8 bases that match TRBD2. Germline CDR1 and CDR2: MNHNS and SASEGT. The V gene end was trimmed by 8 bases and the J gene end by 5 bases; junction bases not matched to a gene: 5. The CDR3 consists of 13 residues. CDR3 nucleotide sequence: TGTGCCAGCCGGGGGGGCCGGCACAATGAGCAGTTCTTC. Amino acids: CASRGGRHNEQFF.

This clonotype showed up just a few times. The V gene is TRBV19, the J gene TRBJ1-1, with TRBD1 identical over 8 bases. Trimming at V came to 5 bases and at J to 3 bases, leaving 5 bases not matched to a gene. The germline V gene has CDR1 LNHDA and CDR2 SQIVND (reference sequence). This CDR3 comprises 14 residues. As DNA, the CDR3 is TGTGCCAGTAGTGTGACAGGGGAGGACACTGAAGCTTTCTTT. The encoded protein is CASSVTGEDTEAFF. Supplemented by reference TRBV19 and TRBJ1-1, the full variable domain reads DGGITQSPKYLFRKEGQNVTLSCEQNLNHDAMYWYRQDPGQGLRLIYYSQIVNDFQKGDIAEGYSVSREKKESFPLTVTSAQKNPTAFYLCASSVTGEDTEAFFGQGTRLTVV.

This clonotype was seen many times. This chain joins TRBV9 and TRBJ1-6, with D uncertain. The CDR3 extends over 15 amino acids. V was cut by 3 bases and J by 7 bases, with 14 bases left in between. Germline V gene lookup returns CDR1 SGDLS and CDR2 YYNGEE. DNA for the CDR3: TGTGCCAGCAGCGGAGACATCCTGGTCAATTCACCCCTCCACTTT. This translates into CASSGDILVNSPLHF.

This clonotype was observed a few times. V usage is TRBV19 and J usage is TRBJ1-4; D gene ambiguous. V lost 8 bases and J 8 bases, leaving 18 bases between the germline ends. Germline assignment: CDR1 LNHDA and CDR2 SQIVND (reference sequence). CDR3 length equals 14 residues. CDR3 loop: CASGKVGLGEKLFF. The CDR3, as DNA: TGTGCCAGTGGAAAAGTGGGTCTGGGAGAAAAACTGTTTTTT. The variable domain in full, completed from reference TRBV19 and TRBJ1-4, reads DGGITQSPKYLFRKEGQNVTLSCEQNLNHDAMYWYRQDPGQGLRLIYYSQIVNDFQKGDIAEGYSVSREKKESFPLTVTSAQKNPTAFYLCASGKVGLGEKLFFGSGTQLSVL.

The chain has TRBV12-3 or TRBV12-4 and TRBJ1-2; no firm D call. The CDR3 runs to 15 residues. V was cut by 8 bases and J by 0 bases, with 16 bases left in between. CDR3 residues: CASALAKGTNYGYTF. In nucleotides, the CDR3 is TGTGCCAGCGCTTTGGCCAAGGGAACTAACTATGGCTACACCTTC.

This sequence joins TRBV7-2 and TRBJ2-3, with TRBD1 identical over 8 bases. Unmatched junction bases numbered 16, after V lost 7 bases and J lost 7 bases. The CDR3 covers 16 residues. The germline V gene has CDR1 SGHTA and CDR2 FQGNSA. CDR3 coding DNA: TGTGCCAGCATCTCCAGGGGGCGGCAAGCTCGGAATACGCAGTATTTT. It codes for CASISRGRQARNTQYF.

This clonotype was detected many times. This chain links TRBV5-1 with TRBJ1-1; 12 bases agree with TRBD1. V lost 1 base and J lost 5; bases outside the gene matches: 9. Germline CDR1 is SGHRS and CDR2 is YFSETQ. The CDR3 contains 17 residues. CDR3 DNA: TGCGCCAGCAGCTTGACCCCGGGACAGGGGGCGCGAACTGAAGCTTTCTTT. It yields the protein CASSLTPGQGARTEAFF. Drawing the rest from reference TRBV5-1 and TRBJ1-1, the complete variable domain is KAGVTQTPRYLIKTRGQQVTLSCSPISGHRSVSWYQQTPGQGLQFLFEYFSETQRNKGNFPGRFSGRQFSNSRSEMNVSTLELGDSALYLCASSLTPGQGARTEAFFGQGTRLTVV.

Here the CDR3 DNA reads TGTAGAGCAGGTCAAGAGACCCAGTACTTC. Protein sequence: CRAGQETQYF. The chain joins TRBV6-1 to TRBJ2-5; the D is unclear. Germline V gives CDR1 MNHNS, CDR2 SASEGT. The CDR3 runs 10 residues.

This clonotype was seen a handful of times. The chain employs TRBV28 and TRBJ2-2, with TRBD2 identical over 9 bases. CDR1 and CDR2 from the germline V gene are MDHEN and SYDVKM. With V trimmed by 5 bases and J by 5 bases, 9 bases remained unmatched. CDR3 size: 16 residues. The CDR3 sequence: CASSASSAGGTGELFF. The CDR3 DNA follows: TGTGCCAGCAGTGCTTCTTCGGCGGGAGGGACCGGGGAGCTGTTTTTT.

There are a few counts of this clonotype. The CDR3 DNA reads as TGTGCCAGCAACAGGGGGTACGAGCAGTACTTC. Its translation is CASNRGYEQYF. J is TRBJ2-7 and V is TRBV12-3 or TRBV12-4, with 8 bases identical to TRBD1. The CDR3 runs 11 residues. V shed 7 bases, J shed 4 bases, and the junction held 0 bases outside the gene matches.

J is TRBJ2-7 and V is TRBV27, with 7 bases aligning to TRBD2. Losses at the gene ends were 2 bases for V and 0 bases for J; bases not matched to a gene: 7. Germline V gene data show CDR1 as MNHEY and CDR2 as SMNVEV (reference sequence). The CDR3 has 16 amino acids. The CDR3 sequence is CASSLPRRETSYEQYF. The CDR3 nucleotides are TGTGCCAGCAGTTTACCCCGGCGGGAGACCTCCTACGAGCAGTACTTC.

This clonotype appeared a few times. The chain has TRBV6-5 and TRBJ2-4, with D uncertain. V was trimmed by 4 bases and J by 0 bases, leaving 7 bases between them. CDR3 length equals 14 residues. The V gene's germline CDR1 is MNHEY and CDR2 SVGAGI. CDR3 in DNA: TGTGCCAGCAGTTCCGTCCTAGCCAAAAACATTCAGTACTTC. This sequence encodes CASSSVLAKNIQYF.

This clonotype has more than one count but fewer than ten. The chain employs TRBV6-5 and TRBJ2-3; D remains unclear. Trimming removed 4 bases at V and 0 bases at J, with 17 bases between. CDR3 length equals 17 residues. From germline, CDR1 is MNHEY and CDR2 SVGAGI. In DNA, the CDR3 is TGTGCCAGCAGTTCAATGCGGCAGTACCCTAGCACAGATACGCAGTATTTT. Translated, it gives CASSSMRQYPSTDTQYF.

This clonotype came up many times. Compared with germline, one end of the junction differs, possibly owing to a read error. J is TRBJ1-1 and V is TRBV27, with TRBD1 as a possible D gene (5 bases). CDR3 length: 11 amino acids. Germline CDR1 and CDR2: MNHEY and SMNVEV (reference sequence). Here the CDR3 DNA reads TGTGCCACCAGTCAGGGCACTGAAGCTTTCTTT. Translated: CATSQGTEAFF.

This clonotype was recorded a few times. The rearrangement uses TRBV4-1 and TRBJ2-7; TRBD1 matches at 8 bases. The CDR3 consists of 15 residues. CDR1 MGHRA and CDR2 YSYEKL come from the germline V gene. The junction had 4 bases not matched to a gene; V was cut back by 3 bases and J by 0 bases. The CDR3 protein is CASSHRDRSSYEQYF. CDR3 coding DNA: TGCGCCAGCAGCCACCGGGACAGGAGCTCCTACGAGCAGTACTTC.

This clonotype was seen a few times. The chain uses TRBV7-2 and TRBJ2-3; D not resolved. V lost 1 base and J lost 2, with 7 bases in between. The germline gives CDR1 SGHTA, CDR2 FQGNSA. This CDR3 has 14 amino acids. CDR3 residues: CASSLGYNTDTQYF. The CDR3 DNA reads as TGTGCCAGCAGCTTAGGGTACAACACAGATACGCAGTATTTT. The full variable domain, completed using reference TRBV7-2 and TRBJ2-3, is GAGVSQSPSNKVTEKGKDVELRCDPISGHTALYWYRQSLGQGLEFLIYFQGNSAPDKSGLPSDRFSAERTGGSVSTLTIQRTQQEDSAVYLCASSLGYNTDTQYFGPGTRLTVL.

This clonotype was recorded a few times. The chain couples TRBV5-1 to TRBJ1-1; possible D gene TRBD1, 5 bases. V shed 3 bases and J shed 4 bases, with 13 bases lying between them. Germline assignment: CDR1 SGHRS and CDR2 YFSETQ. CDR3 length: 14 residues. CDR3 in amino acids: CASSYGASGTEAFF. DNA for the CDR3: TGCGCCAGCAGCTATGGGGCTAGCGGCACTGAAGCTTTCTTT.

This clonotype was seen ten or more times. In DNA form, the CDR3 reads TGTGCCACCGAACTAGCGGACGGGGGGAATGAGCAGTTCTTC. It translates to CATELADGGNEQFF. The gene calls are TRBV10-3 and TRBJ2-1; 8 nucleotides match TRBD2. The V gene end was trimmed by 10 bases and the J gene end by 7 bases; junction bases not matched to a gene: 12. Germline V gene data show CDR1 as ENHRY and CDR2 as SYGVKD. The CDR3 extends over 14 amino acids.

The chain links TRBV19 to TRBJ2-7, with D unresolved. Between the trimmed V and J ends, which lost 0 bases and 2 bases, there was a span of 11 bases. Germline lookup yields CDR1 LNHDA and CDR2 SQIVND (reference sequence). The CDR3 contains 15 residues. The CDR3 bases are TGTGCCAGTAGTATAGATGGACGTCAGACCTACGAGCAGTACTTC. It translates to CASSIDGRQTYEQYF. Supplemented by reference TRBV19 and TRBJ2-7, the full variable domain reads DGGITQSPKYLFRKEGQNVTLSCEQNLNHDAMYWYRQDPGQGLRLIYYSQIVNDFQKGDIAEGYSVSREKKESFPLTVTSAQKNPTAFYLCASSIDGRQTYEQYFGPGTRLTVT.

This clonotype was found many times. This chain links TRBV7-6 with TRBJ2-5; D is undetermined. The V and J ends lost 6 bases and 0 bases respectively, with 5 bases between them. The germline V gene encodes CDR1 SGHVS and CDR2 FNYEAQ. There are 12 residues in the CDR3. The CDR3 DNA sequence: TGTGCCAGCAGTTCGTACCAAGAGACCCAGTACTTC. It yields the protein CASSSYQETQYF.

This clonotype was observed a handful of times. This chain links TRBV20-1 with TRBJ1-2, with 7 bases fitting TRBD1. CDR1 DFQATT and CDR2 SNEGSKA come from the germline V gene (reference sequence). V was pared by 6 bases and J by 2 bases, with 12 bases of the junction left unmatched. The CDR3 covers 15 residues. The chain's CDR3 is CSALGEGAKNYGYTF. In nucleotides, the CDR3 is TGCAGTGCACTGGGGGAGGGGGCAAAGAACTATGGCTACACCTTC.

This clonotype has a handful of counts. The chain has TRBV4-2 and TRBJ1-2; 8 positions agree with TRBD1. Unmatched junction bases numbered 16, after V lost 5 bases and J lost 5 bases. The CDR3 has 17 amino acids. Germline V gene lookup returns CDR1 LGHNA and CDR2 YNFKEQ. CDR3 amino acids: CASSYTSTGGREYGYTF. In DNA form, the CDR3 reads TGTGCCAGCAGCTACACTTCAACAGGGGGTAGGGAATATGGCTACACCTTC.

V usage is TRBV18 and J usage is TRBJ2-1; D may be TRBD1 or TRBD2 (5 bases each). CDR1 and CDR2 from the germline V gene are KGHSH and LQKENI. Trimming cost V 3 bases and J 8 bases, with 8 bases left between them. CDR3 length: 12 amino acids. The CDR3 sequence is CASSPQGDEQFF. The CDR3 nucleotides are TGTGCCAGCTCACCCCAGGGAGATGAGCAGTTCTTC.

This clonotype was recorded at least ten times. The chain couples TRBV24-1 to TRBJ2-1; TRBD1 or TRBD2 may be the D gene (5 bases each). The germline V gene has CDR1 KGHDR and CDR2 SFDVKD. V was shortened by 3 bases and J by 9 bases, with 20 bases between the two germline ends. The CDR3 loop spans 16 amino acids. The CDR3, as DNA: TGTGCCACCAGTGATAGGGTCCCGCCGGGGCAAGGTGAGCAGTTCTTC. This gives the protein CATSDRVPPGQGEQFF.

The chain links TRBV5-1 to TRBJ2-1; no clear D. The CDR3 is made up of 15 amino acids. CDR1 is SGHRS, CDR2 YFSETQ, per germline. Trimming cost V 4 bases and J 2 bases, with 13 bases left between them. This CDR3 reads CASSPTPLTYNEQFF. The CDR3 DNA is TGCGCCAGCAGCCCGACACCTCTGACCTACAATGAGCAGTTCTTC.

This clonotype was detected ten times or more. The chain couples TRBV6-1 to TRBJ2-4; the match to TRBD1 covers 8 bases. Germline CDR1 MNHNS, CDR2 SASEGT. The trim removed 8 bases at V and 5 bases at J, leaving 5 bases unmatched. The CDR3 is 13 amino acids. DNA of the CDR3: TGTGCCAGCGGCTCAGGGGGCCAAAACATTCAGTACTTC. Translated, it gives CASGSGGQNIQYF.

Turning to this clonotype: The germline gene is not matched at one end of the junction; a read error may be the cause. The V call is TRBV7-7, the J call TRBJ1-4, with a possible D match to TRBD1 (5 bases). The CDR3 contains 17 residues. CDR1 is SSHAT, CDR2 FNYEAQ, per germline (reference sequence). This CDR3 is CASSPPGRGVWCEKLFF. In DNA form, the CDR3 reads TGTGCTAGCAGCCCCCCCGGGAGGGGAGTTTGGTGTGAAAAACTGTTTTTT.

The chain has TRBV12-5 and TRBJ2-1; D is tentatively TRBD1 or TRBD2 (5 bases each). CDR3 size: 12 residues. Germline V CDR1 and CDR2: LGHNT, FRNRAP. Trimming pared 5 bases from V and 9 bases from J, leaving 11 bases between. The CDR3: CASGLLGTEQFF. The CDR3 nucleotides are TGTGCTAGTGGTCTCCTCGGGACTGAGCAGTTCTTC.